Listed below are T cell receptor beta chains from one sample, sequenced in a study of blood T cell repertoires in COVID-19. Clones were sequenced by immunoSEQ multiplex PCR, and TCRdb holds only the in-frame ones, with some missing. The data contain around 440,000 clones, roughly 88% of them singletons. The sequenced sample consisted of peripheral blood. Receptors were obtained from a woman aged 45-65 years with COVID-19, enrolled during active disease. The CDR3 runs from the conserved cysteine through the conserved F or W. Fields, in order: clone size, CDR3 length, V gene, D gene, J gene, CDR3 protein, CDR3 DNA. D genes are given only for firm matches. Size values are once, few and many counts, or a class for expanded clones, and some rows have none.

.	13	TRBV15	TRBD1	TRBJ1-4	CATSGDSNEKLFF	TGTGCCACCAGCGGGGACAGTAATGAAAAACTGTTTTTT
.	16	TRBV20-1	TRBD2	TRBJ2-1	CSASSGLAGALNEQFF	TGCAGTGCTAGTTCAGGACTAGCGGGGGCCCTAAATGAGCAGTTCTTC
.	15	TRBV11-3	.	TRBJ2-3	CASSRTPSRTDTQYF	TGTGCCAGCAGCCGGACTCCATCTAGGACAGATACGCAGTATTTT
.	12	TRBV2	.	TRBJ2-5	CASRPGGETQYF	TGTGCCAGCAGGCCAGGGGGGGAGACCCAGTACTTC
.	15	TRBV6-5	.	TRBJ1-2	CASSSSLLSGDGYTF	TGTGCCAGCAGTTCCTCATTGCTAAGCGGCGATGGCTACACCTTC
.	18	TRBV6-1	TRBD1	TRBJ1-2	CASSEAGQGRVANYGYTF	TGTGCCAGCAGTGAAGCAGGACAGGGAAGAGTAGCTAACTATGGCTACACCTTC
.	16	TRBV28	.	TRBJ2-7	CASSPPPAANSYEQYF	TGTGCCAGCAGTCCCCCCCCAGCGGCTAACTCCTACGAGCAGTACTTC
.	15	TRBV6-5	.	TRBJ1-2	CASSYSKRRVDGYTF	TGTGCCAGCAGTTACAGTAAACGGAGGGTCGATGGCTACACCTTC
.	16	TRBV19	TRBD1	TRBJ1-4	CASSIVRDRGDEKLFF	TGTGCCAGTAGTATAGTTCGAGACAGGGGGGATGAAAAACTGTTTTTT
.	18	TRBV5-1	TRBD2	TRBJ2-3	CASSLGTSGGLSTDTQYF	TGCGCCAGCAGCTTGGGGACTAGCGGGGGCCTTAGCACAGATACGCAGTATTTT
once	9	TRBV20-1	.	TRBJ1-5	CSRIESQHF	TGCAGCCGCATTGAGTCCCAGCATTTT
once	15	TRBV2	TRBD1	TRBJ1-5	CASSSQGADNQPQHF	TGTGCCAGCAGCTCACAGGGGGCGGACAATCAGCCCCAGCATTTT
.	13	TRBV3-1/TRBV3-2	.	TRBJ1-1	CASSPDSNTEAFF	TGTGCCAGCAGCCCCGACAGTAACACTGAAGCTTTCTTT
.	13	TRBV28	.	TRBJ1-2	CASITGGARGYTF	TGTGCCAGCATCACTGGCGGGGCTAGGGGCTACACCTTC
.	12	TRBV30	TRBD2	TRBJ2-7	CAGGGSSYEQYF	TGTGCCGGGGGGGGGAGCTCCTACGAGCAGTACTTC
.	14	TRBV9	TRBD1	TRBJ1-1	CASSVEQGSTEAFF	TGTGCCAGCAGCGTAGAACAGGGGAGTACTGAAGCTTTCTTT
once	14	TRBV6-2/TRBV6-3	.	TRBJ2-3	CASSYFRYTDTQYF	TGTGCCAGCAGTTATTTTAGATACACAGATACGCAGTATTTT
.	16	TRBV2	TRBD2	TRBJ2-2	CASSEMVSGDTGELFF	TGTGCCAGCAGTGAAATGGTTAGCGGGGACACCGGGGAGCTGTTTTTT
.	17	TRBV18	.	TRBJ2-1	CASSPSGTPRLYNEQFF	TGTGCCAGCTCACCATCCGGGACTCCCCGGCTCTACAATGAGCAGTTCTTC
.	14	TRBV6-5	.	TRBJ1-5	CASSYGAGDQPQHF	TGTGCCAGCAGTTACGGGGCGGGAGACCAGCCCCAGCATTTT
.	14	TRBV2	TRBD1	TRBJ2-7	CATTPGTGIYEQYF	TGTGCCACCACACCCGGGACAGGGATTTACGAGCAGTACTTC
.	14	TRBV2	TRBD1	TRBJ2-7	CASSGTGGIYEQYF	TGTGCCAGCAGCGGAACAGGGGGGATCTACGAGCAGTACTTC
.	14	TRBV6-5	.	TRBJ1-4	CASSLGATNEKLFF	TGTGCCAGCAGCCTCGGTGCAACTAATGAAAAACTGTTTTTT
.	13	TRBV7-2	.	TRBJ1-2	CASSLVVGDGYTF	TGTGCCAGCAGCTTAGTCGTAGGGGATGGCTACACCTTC
once	12	TRBV30	.	TRBJ1-4	CAWMYSYEKLFF	TGTGCCTGGATGTACAGCTATGAAAAACTGTTTTTT
.	15	TRBV5-1	TRBD1	TRBJ2-1	CASSLVSTGYNEQFF	TGCGCCAGCAGCTTGGTTTCGACAGGGTACAATGAGCAGTTCTTC
.	15	TRBV6-6	.	TRBJ1-3	CASSYGGVRGDTIYF	TGTGCCAGCAGTTACGGAGGGGTTAGGGGAGACACCATATATTTT
.	13	TRBV12-3/TRBV12-4	.	TRBJ2-2	CASRLGGTGELFF	TGTGCCAGCAGACTCGGGGGTACCGGGGAGCTGTTTTTT
.	16	TRBV4-1	.	TRBJ1-1	CASSQDQSSGNTEAFF	TGCGCCAGCAGCCAAGATCAGTCCTCGGGGAACACTGAAGCTTTCTTT
.	14	TRBV28	.	TRBJ1-2	CASSIRDSRYGYTF	TGTGCCAGCAGTATCCGGGACTCACGCTATGGCTACACCTTC
.	14	TRBV7-9	.	TRBJ1-2	CASSLDPGRDGYTF	TGTGCCAGCAGCTTAGACCCAGGGCGTGACGGCTACACCTTC